This entry is about one T cell receptor (beta chain). V was pared by 4 bases and J by 9 bases, with 16 bases of the junction left unmatched. Germline-derived CDR1 and CDR2 are SGHVS and FQNEAQ. The CDR3 has 18 amino acids. The data derive from a study of T cells after yellow fever vaccination. TCRdb re-called the 5' RACE reads with MiXCR, one entry per CDR3 protein. The sample has just under 600,000 distinct CDR3 sequences; about 13% are singletons. Here the sequenced sample was PBMCs, taken on the day of the yellow fever booster vaccination. The TCR was taken from a man aged 25-45 years who received the YFV17D yellow fever vaccine. The V call is TRBV7-8, the J call TRBJ2-1; 12 nucleotides match TRBD1. The CDR3 nucleotides read TGTGCCAGCAGCTCTCCCTTGGGGACAGGGGGCGCGGCAGGTGAGCAGTTCTTC. Its translation is CASSSPLGTGGAAGEQFF.